This TCR beta chain was profiled in a study of HIV-infected patients and healthy controls. TCRdb used MiXCR to reprocess the 5' RACE reads, holding one entry per CDR3 protein. Here the sample spans about 67,000 distinct CDR3 sequences, approximately 15% being singletons. CDR3 length equals 14 residues. Between the trimmed V and J ends, which lost 5 bases and 2 bases, there was a span of 11 bases. Per the germline V gene, CDR1 is LNHDA and CDR2 is SQIVND (reference sequence). The TCR was taken from a human donor in good health. This chain uses TRBV19 with TRBJ2-3; D is undetermined. Sequences were obtained from CD4+ T cells from blood. The CDR3 bases are TGTGCCAGTAGTGACCAACACAACACAGATACGCAGTATTTT. It encodes CASSDQHNTDTQYF.